This TCR beta chain was recorded in a study of CD8+ T cells in alopecia areata. Study-level information: Using the percentage of affected scalp area, treated patients' severity was scored.

Extracted RNA was reverse transcribed, and the resulting cDNA served as sequencing template. The table came from immunoSEQ multiplex PCR; TCRdb's copy has only in-frame clones and leaves some out. The sample lists around 300,000 clones; 60% were seen once. The treatment was: oral pan-JAK inhibitor, 5-10 mg twice daily. This CDR3 region has 14 residues. Deletions cut 6 bases from V and 5 bases from J, with 16 bases between. Germline loops: CDR1 MGHRA, CDR2 YSYEKL. Specimen: CD4+ T cells sorted from blood, collected around week 52, from a patient treated with tofacitinib. The receptor's source is a human donor with alopecia areata. V gene TRBV4-1 combines with J gene TRBJ1-2; perhaps TRBD1 as D (6 bases). This CDR3 reads CASRRLGQGYGYTF. As DNA, the CDR3 is TGCGCCAGCAGGAGGTTGGGCCAGGGGTATGGCTACACCTTC.